A selection of T cell receptor beta chains follows, all from one sample in a study of T cells after yellow fever vaccination. Each CDR3 protein is one row after TCRdb ran MiXCR on the 5' RACE reads. The profile covers 68,000 or so distinct CDR3 sequences, with less than 8.5% appearing a single time and less than 40% taken by the ten largest. The sequencing used CD8+ T cells sorted from PBMCs, collected 15 days after the yellow fever booster vaccination. These receptors all come from a man younger than 45 who received the YFV17D yellow fever vaccine. The CDR3 runs from the conserved cysteine through the conserved F or W. Fields, in order: CDR3 DNA, CDR3 protein, clone size, J gene, V gene, D gene. The D gene is left open where the match is weak. Only some rows state a clone size, as once, few, many or a class for expanded clones.

TGTGCCAGCAGGCACCAGAACACCGGGGAGCTGTTTTTT	CASRHQNTGELFF	many	TRBJ2-2	TRBV7-9	NA
TGTGCCAGCAGCCCCCCCGGCGGGAGGGCCACCGGGGAGCTGTTTTTT	CASSPPGGRATGELFF	many	TRBJ2-2	TRBV9	TRBD2
TGTGCCAGCAGCCGACCAGCTGTAGGACTAGCCTACAATGAGCAGTTCTTC	CASSRPAVGLAYNEQFF	many	TRBJ2-1	TRBV6-5	TRBD2
TGCGCCAGCAGCTTGGCCGGGGGGCTTGAGCAGTTCTTC	CASSLAGGLEQFF	many	TRBJ2-1	TRBV5-1	NA
TGTGCCAGCAGTTTATATGGGGGACAGGGGAACACCGGGGAGCTGTTTTTT	CASSLYGGQGNTGELFF	many	TRBJ2-2	TRBV28	TRBD1
TGTGCCAGCAGAAGACAGGGGGCAGGAGAGCAGTACTTC	CASRRQGAGEQYF	many	TRBJ2-7	TRBV25-1	TRBD1
TGTGCCTGGAGTGTAGCGGGAGCCCCCGGGGAGCTGTTTTTT	CAWSVAGAPGELFF	many	TRBJ2-2	TRBV30	TRBD2
TGTGCCAGCAGCTTAAGTGGGGTTTACGAGCAGTACTTC	CASSLSGVYEQYF	many	TRBJ2-7	TRBV7-9	NA
TGCAGCGCCAACCGAGGGCGGTTCACAGATACGCAGTATTTT	CSANRGRFTDTQYF	many	TRBJ2-3	TRBV29-1	NA
TGTGCCAGCAGCTTAGACTTTAACTATGGCTACACCTTC	CASSLDFNYGYTF	many	TRBJ1-2	TRBV5-8	NA
TGTGCCAGCTTCGGGACAGACTATGGCTACACCTTC	CASFGTDYGYTF	many	TRBJ1-2	TRBV27	TRBD1
TGCGCCAGCACACCCGGTTACAACACCTACGAGCAGTACTTC	CASTPGYNTYEQYF	few	TRBJ2-7	TRBV5-1	NA
TGCAGCGTTGAGGGTCCCCTCTACGAGCAGTACTTC	CSVEGPLYEQYF	many	TRBJ2-7	TRBV29-1	NA
TGTGCCAGCAGCTTAGCCCTAGGATGGAGGGATGAGCAGTTCTTC	CASSLALGWRDEQFF	many	TRBJ2-1	TRBV7-9	NA
TGCGCCAGCAGCTTGGAAGAGGAGCAGTACTTC	CASSLEEEQYF	many	TRBJ2-7	TRBV5-1	NA
TGTGCCAGCAGATACAGGGGGGGGCACAATGTGCAGTTCTTC	CASRYRGGHNVQFF	NA	TRBJ2-1	TRBV6-5	NA
TGCAGCGTCAAAGGGGACAGTAAGAACACTGAAGCTTTCTTT	CSVKGDSKNTEAFF	many	TRBJ1-1	TRBV29-1	TRBD1
TGCGCCAGCAGCTTGACGGGACAGAGCTCCTACAATGAGCAGTTCTTC	CASSLTGQSSYNEQFF	many	TRBJ2-1	TRBV5-1	TRBD1
TGCAGTGCTAGAGATCCCGTCTCCGAGCAGTACTTC	CSARDPVSEQYF	many	TRBJ2-7	TRBV20-1	NA
TGCAGCGGGACTGCTACCGGGGAGCTGTTTTTT	CSGTATGELFF	many	TRBJ2-2	TRBV29-1	NA
TGTGCCAGCAGTTTTTGGGGGTCCCCTAGCACAGATACGCAGTATTTT	CASSFWGSPSTDTQYF	many	TRBJ2-3	TRBV12-3/TRBV12-4	NA
TGTGCCAGCAATCCTTTATCCCGGGGCAGTAACACTGAAGCTTTCTTT	CASNPLSRGSNTEAFF	many	TRBJ1-1	TRBV7-9	NA
TGTGCCAGCAGGCCCGGGACAGGGGGCCCCGGGGAGCTGTTTTTT	CASRPGTGGPGELFF	many	TRBJ2-2	TRBV9	TRBD1
TGTGCCAGCAGCGTAGGAGGGACAGCCAATCAGCCCCAGCATTTT	CASSVGGTANQPQHF	many	TRBJ1-5	TRBV9	TRBD1
TGTGCCAGCAGCCAATCAGGACTAGCGGGAGTCAATGAGCAGTTCTTC	CASSQSGLAGVNEQFF	few	TRBJ2-1	TRBV3-1	TRBD2
TGCAGCGTTTCGGTTCAGGGCGAGCAGTACTTC	CSVSVQGEQYF	few	TRBJ2-7	TRBV29-1	NA
TGTGCCAGCAACTTACTAGCGGGAGGATCCACAGATACGCAGTATTTT	CASNLLAGGSTDTQYF	many	TRBJ2-3	TRBV27	TRBD2
TGTGCCAGCAGCTTACCTCTGACAGATACGCAGTATTTT	CASSLPLTDTQYF	many	TRBJ2-3	TRBV7-9	NA
TGCAGCGTCCTGCTATTCGCCGGGACTAGCGGGATCGTAACTCCCGGGGAGCTGTTTTTT	CSVLLFAGTSGIVTPGELFF	few	TRBJ2-2	TRBV29-1	TRBD2
TGTGCCAGCAGCGAGGGGAGCTACGAGCAGTACTTC	CASSEGSYEQYF	NA	TRBJ2-7	TRBV11-2	NA
TGCAGTGCCTGGGGCCAGGCTCCGTATTGGGGTTGGCCCCAGCATTTT	CSAWGQAPYWGWPQHF	once	TRBJ1-5	TRBV20-1	NA
TGTGCTAGTGGTTTCGAGCCAAAGGGCACTGAAGCTTTCTTT	CASGFEPKGTEAFF	many	TRBJ1-1	TRBV12-5	NA
TGTGCCAGCAGCCTAGGGGGCTACACCTTC	CASSLGGYTF	many	TRBJ1-2	TRBV7-9	NA
TGTGCCAGCAGTTTATTGGGCTCTGGGGCCAACGTCCTGACTTTC	CASSLLGSGANVLTF	few	TRBJ2-6	TRBV27	NA
TGCGCCAGCAGCTTGGGTGTAGATACGCAGTATTTT	CASSLGVDTQYF	many	TRBJ2-3	TRBV7-6	NA
TGTGCCATCAGGGGGACAGGGAGCACAGATACGCAGTATTTT	CAIRGTGSTDTQYF	many	TRBJ2-3	TRBV10-3	TRBD1
TGCGCCAGCAGTGAGGGACCATACACCGGGGAGCTGTTTTTT	CASSEGPYTGELFF	many	TRBJ2-2	TRBV10-2	NA
TGCGCCAGCAGCCAAAGCCCCCCTGGGCAGGGCGGTGGCTACACCTTC	CASSQSPPGQGGGYTF	NA	TRBJ1-2	TRBV4-1	NA
TGCGCCAGCAGCCAAGATGGACGAACCACGGGCGGAGAGACCCAGTACTTC	CASSQDGRTTGGETQYF	many	TRBJ2-5	TRBV4-3	NA
TGTGCCAGCAGCTTGAATACGGAACTAAACTATGGCTACACCTTC	CASSLNTELNYGYTF	many	TRBJ1-2	TRBV7-2	NA
TGTGCCAGCAGCCAGGGACAGGGGATCTATGGCTACACCTTC	CASSQGQGIYGYTF	NA	TRBJ1-2	TRBV14	TRBD1
TGTGCCAGCAGCCGACAGACAGGCCCGACAAATAGGTCCAAAAACATTCAGTACTTC	CASSRQTGPTNRSKNIQYF	many	TRBJ2-4	TRBV7-8	NA
TGTGCCAGCAGCTTAGGGGTTAGCGGGATAGAGACCCAGTACTTC	CASSLGVSGIETQYF	many	TRBJ2-5	TRBV7-2	TRBD2
TGCGCCAGCAGCCCAACTGGACAGGGGAGCTCCTACGAGCAGTACTTC	CASSPTGQGSSYEQYF	many	TRBJ2-7	TRBV5-1	TRBD1
TGTGCCAGCAGCTTGGTAGGGAGTAATGAAAAACTGTTTTTT	CASSLVGSNEKLFF	few	TRBJ1-4	TRBV5-8	NA
TGTGCCGGCGGGAACTCCGGGGACGGCTACACCTTC	CAGGNSGDGYTF	many	TRBJ1-2	TRBV6-6	NA
TGTGCCAGCAGTCAATCAACTAATGAAAAACTGTTTTTT	CASSQSTNEKLFF	few	TRBJ1-4	TRBV6-1	NA
TGTGCCAGCAGCCGATATAGCGGAGACCTGGACGGGGAGCTGTTTTTT	CASSRYSGDLDGELFF	few	TRBJ2-2	TRBV3-1	NA